What follows are 12 T cell receptor beta chains derived from one specimen sequenced in a study of blood T cell repertoires in COVID-19. TCRdb's copy holds only in-frame clones and misses some; the assay was immunoSEQ multiplex PCR. The sample records just over 200,000 clones, around 80% being singletons. Sequenced sample: peripheral blood. These receptors all come from a woman aged 70-85 years with acute or convalescent COVID-19.

Worth noting for this clone: Other nucleotide sequences from this sample produce the same CDR3. The chain recombines TRBV5-1 with TRBJ2-3; TRBD2 matches at 11 bases. After removal of 0 bases from V and 4 bases from J, the junction contained 1 base not matched to a gene. CDR3 length: 15 residues. Looked up from germline, CDR1 is SGHRS and CDR2 is YFSETQ. The CDR3 region is CASSLALAGADTQYF. CDR3 in DNA: TGCGCCAGCAGCTTGGCACTAGCGGGAGCAGATACGCAGTATTTT.

V and J are TRBV15 and TRBJ2-7, with D tentatively TRBD2 (5 bases). Trimming left V 5 bases short and J 2 bases short, with 10 bases between. CDR3 length: 13 residues. Germline lookup yields CDR1 LNHNV and CDR2 YYDKDF (reference sequence). The CDR3 loop is CATSLARTYEQYF. For the CDR3, the DNA is TGTGCCACCAGCTTAGCGCGAACCTACGAGCAGTACTTC.

This chain links TRBV7-6 with TRBJ2-7; unclear D gene. The CDR3 length is 13 residues. CDR1 SGHVS and CDR2 FNYEAQ come from the germline V gene. V was shortened by 2 bases and J by 5 bases, with 10 bases between the two germline ends. The chain's CDR3 is CASSLYRSDEQYF. As DNA, the CDR3 is TGTGCCAGCAGCTTATACAGATCGGACGAGCAGTACTTC.

V is TRBV20-1 and J is TRBJ2-5; 7 bases are shared with TRBD2. This CDR3 spans 11 amino acids. Germline lookup yields CDR1 DFQATT and CDR2 SNEGSKA (reference sequence). CDR3 residues: CSSGRGETQYF. The DNA of the CDR3 is TGCAGCTCAGGGAGGGGAGAGACCCAGTACTTC.

The CDR3 protein is CASSYDRAPSRQPQHF. The CDR3 DNA sequence: TGTGCCAGCAGTTACGACAGGGCTCCCTCCCGGCAGCCCCAGCATTTT. The rearrangement uses TRBV6-2 or TRBV6-3 and TRBJ1-5, with 7 bases lining up with TRBD1. Trimming cost V 2 bases and J 7 bases; bases outside gene matches: 11. The CDR3 extends over 16 amino acids. Germline values: CDR1 MNHEY, CDR2 SVGEGT.

This clone was recorded a few times. This sequence joins TRBV27 and TRBJ2-5, with D possibly being TRBD1 (6 bases). CDR3 length: 13 amino acids. Germline V gives CDR1 MNHEY, CDR2 SMNVEV (reference sequence). Trimming stripped 3 bases from V and 4 bases from J, with 9 bases between. The CDR3 sequence is CASSFRGRETQYF. The CDR3 DNA reads TGTGCCAGCAGTTTCAGGGGAAGAGAGACCCAGTACTTC.

J is TRBJ2-7 and V is TRBV5-1, with D possibly being TRBD1 (6 bases). CDR1 is SGHRS, CDR2 YFSETQ, per germline. The V end was cut by 2 bases, the J end by 1 base, with 7 bases between. The CDR3 sequence is 13 residues long. The DNA for the CDR3 is TGCGCCAGCAGCTTACAGGGTTCCTACGAGCAGTACTTC. Its protein is CASSLQGSYEQYF.

The CDR3 DNA sequence: TGTGCCAGCAGTTACGGTCTCAGGGGCTACGAGCAGTACTTC. It specifies CASSYGLRGYEQYF. The chain has TRBV6-6 and TRBJ2-7; D possibly corresponds to TRBD1 (6 bases). The germline V gene encodes CDR1 MNHNY and CDR2 SVGAGI (reference sequence). The CDR3 is 14 amino acids. Between the trimmed V and J ends, which lost 2 bases and 3 bases, there was a span of 11 bases.

This chain links TRBV5-1 with TRBJ1-3; possible D gene TRBD1, 6 bases. Germline V CDR1 and CDR2: SGHRS, YFSETQ. The CDR3 length is 15 residues. Between the trimmed V and J ends, which lost 7 bases and 4 bases, there was a span of 18 bases. CDR3 in DNA: TGCGCCAGCGCGCTACAGGGAGCTGAAGGAAACACCATATATTTT. Its translation is CASALQGAEGNTIYF. The whole variable domain, remainder taken from reference TRBV5-1 and TRBJ1-3, is KAGVTQTPRYLIKTRGQQVTLSCSPISGHRSVSWYQQTPGQGLQFLFEYFSETQRNKGNFPGRFSGRQFSNSRSEMNVSTLELGDSALYLCASALQGAEGNTIYFGEGSWLTVV.

This clone came up once. V usage is TRBV19 and J usage is TRBJ1-1, with D possibly TRBD1 on 5 matching bases. The V end was cut by 6 bases, the J end by 1 base, with 12 bases between. Germline CDR1 LNHDA, CDR2 SQIVND (reference sequence). The CDR3 sequence is 14 residues long. CDR3 region: CASRTQGGNTEAFF. For the CDR3, the DNA is TGTGCCAGTAGGACTCAGGGAGGGAACACTGAAGCTTTCTTT.

V and J are TRBV2 and TRBJ2-2; D is unresolved. This CDR3 is 13 amino acids long. Germline lookup yields CDR1 SNHLY and CDR2 FYNNEI. Trimming took 7 bases from V and 0 from J, leaving 6 bases between them. The CDR3 loop reads CASTYANTGELFF. CDR3 bases: TGTGCCAGCACTTATGCGAACACCGGGGAGCTGTTTTTT.

This chain connects TRBV7-9 to TRBJ2-2; 13 nucleotides match TRBD2. Germline trimming cut 5 bases from V and 2 bases from J; bases unmatched to any gene: 5. The CDR3 has 17 residues. Germline CDR1 and CDR2: SEHNR and FQNEAQ (reference sequence). The CDR3 DNA reads as TGTGCCAGCAGCCCCTGGACTAGCGGGGGTAACACCGGGGAGCTGTTTTTT. Its translation is CASSPWTSGGNTGELFF. Variable domain in full (rest from reference TRBV7-9 and TRBJ2-2): DTGVSQNPRHKITKRGQNVTFRCDPISEHNRLYWYRQTLGQGPEFLTYFQNEAQLEKSRLLSDRFSAERPKGSFSTLEIQRTEQGDSAMYLCASSPWTSGGNTGELFFGEGSRLTVL.